This T cell receptor (beta chain) emerged from a study of T-cell memory formation after mild COVID-19. General study points: Memory from before infection featured some responding clones, which suggests cross-reactive memory joined. Among contracting clones, CD4+ were mainly CM/EM and CD8+ enriched in EMRA.

This clonotype has just a few counts. Its antigen is currently unknown. The V end was cut by 1 base, the J end by 3 bases, with 15 bases between. The CDR3 is made up of 15 amino acids. Germline values: CDR1 SQVTM, CDR2 ANQGSEA. Libraries for TCRalpha and TCRbeta carried sample barcodes and unique molecular identifiers via 5'RACE. MiXCR, applied by TCRdb to the 5' RACE reads, yields one record per CDR3 protein. The sample contains 340,000 or so distinct CDR3 sequences, about an eighth of which appear only once. The V gene is TRBV29-1, the J gene TRBJ2-5; D tentatively fits TRBD1 or TRBD2 (5 bases each). The sequence derives from a man in his late teens or twenties who had mild COVID-19 (a few samples of this study predate the infection). Cell type and time point are not known. Sequences were obtained from PBMCs or a T cell subset sorted from them (not recorded which). Written as DNA, the CDR3 is TGCAGCGTTGAAGGAGCGGACACCGAAGAAGAGACCCAGTACTTC. It codes for CSVEGADTEEETQYF.